This T cell receptor (beta chain) derives from a study of blood T cells in healthy people across ages. Findings of the study overall: TCR beta diversity, measured per million T cells, fell in a roughly linear way with age.

Germline loops: CDR1 LGHDT, CDR2 YNNKEL (reference sequence). This CDR3 comprises 17 residues. J gave up 5 bases and V 4 bases, and 9 bases lay outside the gene matches. Worth noting for this clonotype: Its specificity is unknown.

Primers used in a second PCR of about 7 to 11 cycles were a sample-barcoded 5' primer and a J-beta primer mix. TCRdb independently ran MiXCR on the 5' RACE reads; one entry per CDR3 protein. In the table there are about 730,000 distinct CDR3 sequences, roughly 45% of which are singletons. This TCR derives from a woman aged 60-75 years in good health. Specimen: blood. The V call is TRBV3-1, the J call TRBJ2-5, with 14 bases identical to TRBD2. The CDR3 nucleotides are TGTGCCAGCAGCCGCGGACTAGCGGGAGGATTAGGCGAGACCCAGTACTTC. As protein: CASSRGLAGGLGETQYF.